The T cell receptor (beta chain) under discussion was sequenced for a study of cytomegalovirus exposure and HLA in healthy donors. Study overall: Of the donors genotyped, several hundred in all, 75% to 85% fell in the Caucasian-associated ancestry cluster.

The PCR used 60 Vbeta and 13 Jbeta primers. Assay: immunoSEQ multiplex PCR; the TCRdb copy retains only in-frame clones and omits some. The sample gives about 85,000 clones, roughly 66% of which show up once; around 2.3% is in the top ten. This CDR3 has 15 amino acids. Germline loops: CDR1 SGHNT, CDR2 YYREEE (reference sequence). Trimming at V came to 0 bases and at J to 4 bases, leaving 3 bases not matched to a gene. Study conclusions and caveats: In a later analysis, across HLA loci, associated TCR counts were highest for DRB1, lowest for HLA-C. Cytomegalovirus association was assigned to over 150 TCR beta chains.

Of note for this clone: Its antigen remains unknown.

The sequence came from a man aged 30 to 45 in good health and CMV-seronegative. Sequencing was done on a sample of PBMCs. The gene calls are TRBV5-4 and TRBJ2-1; 8 nucleotides agree with TRBD2. The CDR3 DNA follows: TGTGCCAGCAGCTTGGAAGCGGGAGTATACAATGAGCAGTTCTTC. It codes for CASSLEAGVYNEQFF.